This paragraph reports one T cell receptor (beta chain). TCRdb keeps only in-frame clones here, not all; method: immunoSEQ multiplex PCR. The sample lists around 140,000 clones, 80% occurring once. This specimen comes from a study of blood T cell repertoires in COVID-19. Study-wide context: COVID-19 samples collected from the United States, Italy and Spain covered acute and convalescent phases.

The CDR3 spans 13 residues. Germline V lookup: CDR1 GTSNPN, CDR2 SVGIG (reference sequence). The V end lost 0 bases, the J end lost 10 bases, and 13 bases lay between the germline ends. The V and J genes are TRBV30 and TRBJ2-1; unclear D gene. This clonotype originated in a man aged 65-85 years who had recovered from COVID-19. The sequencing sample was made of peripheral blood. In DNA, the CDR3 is TGTGCCTGGAGTGTAGCCGCCTTGCGGGAGCAGTTCTTC. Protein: CAWSVAALREQFF.